This T cell receptor (beta chain) was sequenced for a study of technical replicates of blood from a handful of donors. Trimming pared 5 bases from V and 4 bases from J, leaving 20 bases between. The CDR3 has 16 residues. From germline, CDR1 is MNHEY and CDR2 SMNVEV (reference sequence). The table came from immunoSEQ multiplex PCR; TCRdb's copy has only in-frame clones and leaves some out. Altogether some 68,000 clones are present, around 95% being singletons, with the ten largest covering less than 0.3%. Sequenced input: T cells isolated from PBMCs. The rearrangement joins TRBV27 to TRBJ1-2; no definite D call. The receptor comes from a human donor in good health. The DNA of the CDR3 is TGTGCCAGCAGTGCCCCCACCCGGGCGGGTCCCTATGGCTACACCTTC. Protein product: CASSAPTRAGPYGYTF.